This TCR beta chain was recovered during a study of T cells in Graves' hyperthyroidism and ophthalmopathy. Amplified regions were TCR beta CDR3 sequences from RNA transcripts. Researchers ran a first-round RT-PCR on the TCR CDR3 using the HTBI primer set. From the multiplex PCR reads, TCRdb called clonotypes with MiXCR, one entry per CDR3 protein. The sample lists 650,000 to 850,000 distinct CDR3 sequences, 18% seen once, with 16% in the top ten. The receptor's source is a woman between 45 and 65 years old with Graves' hyperthyroidism that later progressed to Graves' ophthalmopathy. The specimen was blood.

This CDR3 is CASSLGQAMGGYTF. The CDR3 nucleotides are TGTGCCAGCAGCCTTGGACAGGCTATGGGGGGCTACACCTTC. This chain links TRBV12-3 or TRBV12-4 with TRBJ1-2; 7 bases agree with TRBD1. The CDR3 spans 14 residues. Trimming removed 6 bases from V and 8 bases from J; junction bases left unmatched: 12.